The next 2 T cell receptor beta chains were all read from a single sample in a study of blood T cells in healthy people across ages. A second PCR of about 6 to 12 cycles used a sample-barcoded 5' primer and a J-beta primer mix. One entry per CDR3 protein results from TCRdb running MiXCR on the 5' RACE reads. This table has about 1,400,000 distinct CDR3 sequences, 42% appearing once. The sequencing sample was made of blood. The receptors originated from a woman between 18 and 29 years old in good health.

The rearrangement joins TRBV5-1 to TRBJ2-5; D is unresolved. With 5 bases removed from V and 2 bases from J, the gap between germline ends came to 13 bases. This CDR3 comprises 14 residues. Germline V gene sequence: CDR1 SGHRS, CDR2 YFSETQ. As DNA, the CDR3 is TGCGCCAGCAGGGCAACTCAACAACAAGAGACCCAGTACTTC. As protein: CASRATQQQETQYF.

The genes are TRBV7-2 and TRBJ2-1; D perhaps matches TRBD2 (6 bases). Germline CDR1 and CDR2: SGHTA and FQGNSA. This CDR3 spans 16 amino acids. V dropped 4 bases and J dropped 0 bases, with 13 bases sitting between them. CDR3 in amino acids: CASSYRGGPSYNEQFF. CDR3 DNA sequence: TGTGCCAGCAGCTATAGGGGAGGCCCCTCCTACAATGAGCAGTTCTTC.